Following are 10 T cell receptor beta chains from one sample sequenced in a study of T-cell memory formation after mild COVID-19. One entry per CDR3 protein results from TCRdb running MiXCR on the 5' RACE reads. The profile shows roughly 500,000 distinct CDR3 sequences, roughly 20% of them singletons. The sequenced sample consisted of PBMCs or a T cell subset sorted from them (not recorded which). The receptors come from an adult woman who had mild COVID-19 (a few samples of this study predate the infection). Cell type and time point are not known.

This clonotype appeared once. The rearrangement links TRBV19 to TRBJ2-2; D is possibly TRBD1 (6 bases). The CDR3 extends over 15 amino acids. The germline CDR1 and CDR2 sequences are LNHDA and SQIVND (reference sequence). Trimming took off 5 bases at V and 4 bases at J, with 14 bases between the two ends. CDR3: CASSAPGHPTGELFF. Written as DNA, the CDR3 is TGTGCCAGTAGTGCTCCGGGACACCCCACCGGGGAGCTGTTTTTT.

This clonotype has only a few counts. Written as DNA, the CDR3 is TGTGCCAGCAGCTTCGGACAGGGGGGAGGAACAGATACGCAGTATTTT. It encodes CASSFGQGGGTDTQYF. V is TRBV11-2 and J is TRBJ2-3, with TRBD1 matching over 10 bases. Germline values: CDR1 SGHAT, CDR2 FQNNGV. The V gene end was trimmed by 3 bases and the J gene end by 3 bases; junction bases not matched to a gene: 6. The CDR3 totals 16 residues.

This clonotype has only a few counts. CDR3 DNA: TGTGCCAGCAGCCCGCTCAGGGGAAATGAGCAGTTCTTC. Amino acid sequence: CASSPLRGNEQFF. V gene TRBV3-1 combines with J gene TRBJ2-1, with D perhaps matching TRBD1 (6 bases). The ends were cut back, 4 bases at V and 7 bases at J, with 11 bases in the middle. The CDR3 has 13 residues. The germline CDR1 and CDR2 sequences are LGHDT and YNNKEL (reference sequence).

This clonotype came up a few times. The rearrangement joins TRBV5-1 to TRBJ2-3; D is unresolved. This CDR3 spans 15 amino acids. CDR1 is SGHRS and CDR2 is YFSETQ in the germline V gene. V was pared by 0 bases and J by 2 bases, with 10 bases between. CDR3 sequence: CASSLAGPLTDTQYF. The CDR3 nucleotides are TGCGCCAGCAGCTTGGCCGGGCCACTCACAGATACGCAGTATTTT.

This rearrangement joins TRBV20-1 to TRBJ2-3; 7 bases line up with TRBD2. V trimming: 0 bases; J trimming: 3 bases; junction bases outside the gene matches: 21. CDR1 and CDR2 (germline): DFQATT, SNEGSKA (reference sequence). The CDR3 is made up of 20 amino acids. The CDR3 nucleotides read TGCAGTGCTAGAGACCGCGGCTTTAACACGAGCGGGATATGGACAGATACGCAGTATTTT. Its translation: CSARDRGFNTSGIWTDTQYF.

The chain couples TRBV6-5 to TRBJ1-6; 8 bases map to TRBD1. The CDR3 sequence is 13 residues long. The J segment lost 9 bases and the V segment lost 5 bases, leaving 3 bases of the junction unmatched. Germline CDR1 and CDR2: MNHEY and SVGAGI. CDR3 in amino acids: CASSDRGASPLHF. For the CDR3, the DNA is TGTGCCAGCAGTGACAGGGGTGCTTCACCCCTCCACTTT.

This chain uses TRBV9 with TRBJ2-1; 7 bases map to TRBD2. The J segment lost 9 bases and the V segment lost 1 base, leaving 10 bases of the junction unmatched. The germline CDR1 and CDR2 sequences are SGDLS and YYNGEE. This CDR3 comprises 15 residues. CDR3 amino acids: CASSVSGKGSGEQFF. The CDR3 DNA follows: TGTGCCAGCAGCGTAAGCGGGAAAGGGTCCGGTGAGCAGTTCTTC.

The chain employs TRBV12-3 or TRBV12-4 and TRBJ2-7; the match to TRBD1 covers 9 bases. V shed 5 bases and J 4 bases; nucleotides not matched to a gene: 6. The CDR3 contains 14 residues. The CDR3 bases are TGTGCCAGCAGTACCACAGGGGGCCGGTACGAGCAGTACTTC. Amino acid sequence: CASSTTGGRYEQYF.

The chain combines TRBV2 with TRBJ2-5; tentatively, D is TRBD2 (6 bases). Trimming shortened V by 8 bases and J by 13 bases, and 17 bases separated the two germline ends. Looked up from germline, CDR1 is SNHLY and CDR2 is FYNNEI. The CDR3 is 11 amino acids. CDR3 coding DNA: TGTGCCAGCGGGGACTCCCACCAGGGGTACTTC. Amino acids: CASGDSHQGYF.

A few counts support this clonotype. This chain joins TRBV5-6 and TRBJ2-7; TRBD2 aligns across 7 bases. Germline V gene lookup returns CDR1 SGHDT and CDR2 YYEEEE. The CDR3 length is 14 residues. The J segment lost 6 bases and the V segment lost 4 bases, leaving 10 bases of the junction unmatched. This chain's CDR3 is CASSHRGSGSEQYF. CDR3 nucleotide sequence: TGTGCCAGCAGCCACCGCGGGAGCGGAAGCGAGCAGTACTTC.